The table lists the clone carrying this TCR beta chain with many counts. What it recognizes is unknown. This record belongs to a study of identical twins. Study-wide results and limits: Those out-of-frame alpha sequences shared by twins showed an excess of low generation probability.

Trimming took 5 bases from V and 6 from J, leaving 28 bases between them. The germline V gene has CDR1 PRHDT and CDR2 FYEKMQ (reference sequence). This CDR3 has 18 residues. From the 5' RACE reads, TCRdb called clonotypes with MiXCR, one entry per CDR3 protein. The table lists 200,000 to 250,000 distinct CDR3 sequences, around 6.6% of them singletons. These data also formed part of another study, on yellow fever vaccine responses in identical twins.

This TCR was recovered from a young woman in good health. The material sequenced was memory (CD45RO+) T cells sorted from blood. The chain recombines TRBV13 with TRBJ1-2; TRBD1 might be the D (5 bases). The CDR3 sequence: CASSLFRDPSGMGHGYTF. CDR3 coding DNA: TGTGCCAGCAGCCTATTCCGGGACCCGAGCGGGATGGGGCATGGCTACACCTTC.